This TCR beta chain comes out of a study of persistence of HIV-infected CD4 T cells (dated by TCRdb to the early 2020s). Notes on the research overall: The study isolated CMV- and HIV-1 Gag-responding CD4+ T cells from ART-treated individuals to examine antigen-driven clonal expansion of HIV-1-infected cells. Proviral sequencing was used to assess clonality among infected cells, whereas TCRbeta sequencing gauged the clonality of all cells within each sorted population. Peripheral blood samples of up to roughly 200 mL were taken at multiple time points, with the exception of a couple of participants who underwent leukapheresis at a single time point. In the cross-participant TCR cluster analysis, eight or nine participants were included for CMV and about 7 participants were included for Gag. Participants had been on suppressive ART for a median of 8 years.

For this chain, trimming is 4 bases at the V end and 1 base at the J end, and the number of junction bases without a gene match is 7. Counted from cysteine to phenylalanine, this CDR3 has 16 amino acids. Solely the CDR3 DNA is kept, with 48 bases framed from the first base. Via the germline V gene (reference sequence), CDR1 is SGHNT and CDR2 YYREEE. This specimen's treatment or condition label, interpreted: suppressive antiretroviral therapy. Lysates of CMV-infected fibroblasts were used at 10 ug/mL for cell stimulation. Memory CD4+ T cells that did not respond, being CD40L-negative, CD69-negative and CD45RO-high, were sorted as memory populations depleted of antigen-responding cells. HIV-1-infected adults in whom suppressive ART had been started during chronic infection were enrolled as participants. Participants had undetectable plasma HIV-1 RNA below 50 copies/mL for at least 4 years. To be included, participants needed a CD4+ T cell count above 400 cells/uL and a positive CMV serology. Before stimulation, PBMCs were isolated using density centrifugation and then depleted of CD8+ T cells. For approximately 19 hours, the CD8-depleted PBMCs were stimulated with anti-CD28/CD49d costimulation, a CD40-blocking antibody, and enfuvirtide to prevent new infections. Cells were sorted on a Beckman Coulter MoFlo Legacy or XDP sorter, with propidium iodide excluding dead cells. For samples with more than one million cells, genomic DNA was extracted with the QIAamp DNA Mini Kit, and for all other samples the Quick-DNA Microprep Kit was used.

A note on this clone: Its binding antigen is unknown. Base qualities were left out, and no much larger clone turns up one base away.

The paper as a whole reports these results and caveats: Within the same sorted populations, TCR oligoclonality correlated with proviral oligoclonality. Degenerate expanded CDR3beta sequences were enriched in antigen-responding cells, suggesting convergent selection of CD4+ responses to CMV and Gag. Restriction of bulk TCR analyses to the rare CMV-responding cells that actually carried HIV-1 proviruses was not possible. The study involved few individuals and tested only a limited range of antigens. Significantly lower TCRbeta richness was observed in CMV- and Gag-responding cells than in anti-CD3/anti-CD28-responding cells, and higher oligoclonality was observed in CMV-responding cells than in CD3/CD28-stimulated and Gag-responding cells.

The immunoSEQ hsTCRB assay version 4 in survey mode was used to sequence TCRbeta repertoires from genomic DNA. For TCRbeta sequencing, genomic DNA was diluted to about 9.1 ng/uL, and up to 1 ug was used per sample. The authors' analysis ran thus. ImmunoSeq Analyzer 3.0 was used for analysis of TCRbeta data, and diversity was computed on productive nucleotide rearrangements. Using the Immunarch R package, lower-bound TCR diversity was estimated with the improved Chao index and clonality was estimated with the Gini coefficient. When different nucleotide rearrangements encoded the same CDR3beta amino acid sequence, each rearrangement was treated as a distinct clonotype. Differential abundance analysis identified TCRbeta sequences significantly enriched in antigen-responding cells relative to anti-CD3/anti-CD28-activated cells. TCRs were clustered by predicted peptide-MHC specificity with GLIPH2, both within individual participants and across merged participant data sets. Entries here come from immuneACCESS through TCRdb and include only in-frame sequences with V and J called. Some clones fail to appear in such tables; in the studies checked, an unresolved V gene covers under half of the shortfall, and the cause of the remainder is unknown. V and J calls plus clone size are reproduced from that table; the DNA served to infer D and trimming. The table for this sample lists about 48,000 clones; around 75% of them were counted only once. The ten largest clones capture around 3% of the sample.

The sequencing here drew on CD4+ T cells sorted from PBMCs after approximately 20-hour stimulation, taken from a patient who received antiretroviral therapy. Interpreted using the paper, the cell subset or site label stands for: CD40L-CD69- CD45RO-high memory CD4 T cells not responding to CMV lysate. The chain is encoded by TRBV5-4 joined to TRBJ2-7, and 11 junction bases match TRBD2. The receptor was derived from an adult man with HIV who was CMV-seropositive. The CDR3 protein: CASSRSGTSGSYEQYF. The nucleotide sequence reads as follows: TGTGCCAGCAGCAGGTCCGGGACTAGCGGTTCCTACGAGCAGTACTTC.